Here is one T cell receptor beta chain with its context. TCRdb processed the 5' RACE reads anew with MiXCR; each CDR3 protein has one entry. The table lists hundreds of thousands of distinct CDR3 sequences, 20% to 25% of them singletons. The CDR3 sequence is 21 residues long. Germline V gene data show CDR1 as DFQATT and CDR2 as SNEGSKA (reference sequence). V dropped 0 bases and J dropped 0; count of bases not matched to a gene: 19. The sample belongs to a study of T cells after yellow fever vaccination. V gene TRBV20-1 combines with J gene TRBJ2-1; 8 bases line up with TRBD1. The sequence derives from a young man who received the YFV17D yellow fever vaccine. The sample in question was PBMCs, obtained more than 20 days after the first yellow fever vaccination. The CDR3 sequence is CSARDVGQGPGSGNSYNEQFF. The CDR3 region has the DNA TGCAGTGCTAGAGATGTTGGACAGGGCCCAGGGAGCGGAAACTCCTACAATGAGCAGTTCTTC.